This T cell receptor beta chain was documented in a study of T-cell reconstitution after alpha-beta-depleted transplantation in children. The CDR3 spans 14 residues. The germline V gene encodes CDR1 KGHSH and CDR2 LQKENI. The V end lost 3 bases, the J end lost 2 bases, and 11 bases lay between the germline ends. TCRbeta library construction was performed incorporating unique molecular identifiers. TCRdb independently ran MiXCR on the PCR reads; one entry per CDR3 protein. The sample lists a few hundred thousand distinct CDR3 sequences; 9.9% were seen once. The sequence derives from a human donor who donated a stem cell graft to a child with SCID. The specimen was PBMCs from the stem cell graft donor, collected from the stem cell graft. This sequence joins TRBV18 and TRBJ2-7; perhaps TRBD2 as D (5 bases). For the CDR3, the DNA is TGTGCCAGCTCACCCCGGAGGATAACCTACGAGCAGTACTTC. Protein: CASSPRRITYEQYF.